Below, 18 T cell receptor beta chains from the same sample are listed, as sequenced in a study of blood T cell repertoires in COVID-19. Sequenced by immunoSEQ multiplex PCR; TCRdb stores in-frame clones only, minus some. The repertoire holds around 50,000 clones, with almost 85% as singletons. The specimen sequenced was peripheral blood. The origin of the receptors is a woman older than 75 with acute or convalescent COVID-19.

The genes are TRBV5-1 and TRBJ1-4; the match to TRBD1 covers 7 bases. The J segment lost 10 bases and the V segment lost 0 bases, leaving 6 bases of the junction unmatched. This CDR3 is built from 14 residues. Germline V gene lookup returns CDR1 SGHRS and CDR2 YFSETQ. Here the CDR3 DNA reads TGCGCCAGCAGCTTGGAGGGGGCTACTGGAAAACTGTTTTTT. This translates into CASSLEGATGKLFF.

Only a few counts were recorded for this clone. The V gene is TRBV7-3, the J gene TRBJ2-1; 11 bases fit TRBD2. Germline loops: CDR1 SGHTA, CDR2 FQGTGA. The CDR3 spans 15 residues. V gave up 5 bases and J gave up 5 bases; unmatched junction bases: 5. CDR3 DNA: TGTGCCAGCAGCATCCGACTAGCGGGGAACAATGAGCAGTTCTTC. It encodes CASSIRLAGNNEQFF.

The chain has TRBV3-1 (or the pseudogene TRBV3-2) and TRBJ1-4, with 7 bases that match TRBD1. Losses at the gene ends were 2 bases for V and 4 bases for J; bases not matched to a gene: 4. This CDR3 region has 15 residues. Germline V gives CDR1 LGHDT, CDR2 YNNKEL (reference sequence). The CDR3 sequence is CASSQRQGRNEKLFF. In nucleotides, the CDR3 is TGTGCCAGCAGCCAACGACAGGGTCGTAATGAAAAACTGTTTTTT.

The CDR3 protein is CASSPRTTGDTQYF. CDR3 DNA: TGTGCCAGCAGCCCAAGGACTACTGGAGATACGCAGTATTTT. This chain uses TRBV9 with TRBJ2-3; a possible D gene is TRBD2 (6 bases). V shed 4 bases and J shed 5 bases, with 14 bases lying between them. There are 14 residues in the CDR3. The V gene's germline CDR1 is SGDLS and CDR2 YYNGEE.

This chain links TRBV6-6 with TRBJ2-3; 7 nucleotides line up with TRBD2. CDR3 length equals 14 residues. Per the germline V gene, CDR1 is MNHNY and CDR2 is SVGAGI (reference sequence). V shed 2 bases, J shed 3 bases, and the junction held 2 bases outside the gene matches. In DNA form, the CDR3 reads TGTGCCAGCAGTTACGGACTAGTGACAGATACGCAGTATTTT. Translated: CASSYGLVTDTQYF.

This clone occurred once. This chain links TRBV2 with TRBJ1-2; D uncertain. CDR3 length: 15 amino acids. CDR1 is SNHLY, CDR2 FYNNEI, per germline. Between the trimmed V and J ends, which lost 0 bases and 8 bases, there was a span of 16 bases. Written as DNA, the CDR3 is TGTGCCAGCAGTGAAGCCGCGCAGGCATCTATGGGCTACACCTTC. Translation: CASSEAAQASMGYTF.

This clone was observed a single time. The chain is built from TRBV30 and TRBJ2-2, with D possibly matching TRBD1 (5 bases). V lost 4 bases, J lost 7 bases, and 10 bases lay in between. The germline V gene has CDR1 GTSNPN and CDR2 SVGIG (reference sequence). This CDR3 is built from 12 residues. CDR3 sequence (DNA): TGTGCCTGGATTCCAGGGTACGGGGAGCTGTTTTTT. Translating gives CAWIPGYGELFF.

V and J are TRBV5-1 and TRBJ2-6; possible D gene TRBD1, 6 bases. V lost 5 bases to trimming and J lost 4 bases, with 13 bases between them. The CDR3 sequence is 15 residues long. The V gene's germline CDR1 is SGHRS and CDR2 YFSETQ. The CDR3 bases are TGCGCCAGCAGGATACAGGGCGCCGGGGCCAACGTCCTGACTTTC. The encoded protein is CASRIQGAGANVLTF.

The genes are TRBV14 and TRBJ2-7; 7 bases are a match to TRBD2. V lost 3 bases to trimming and J lost 4 bases; unmatched junction nucleotides: 6. The CDR3 covers 14 residues. Germline V CDR1 and CDR2: SGHDN, FVKESK. CDR3 protein: CASSHPGREYEQYF. CDR3 DNA sequence: TGTGCCAGCAGCCATCCTGGGCGGGAGTACGAGCAGTACTTC.

Only a few counts were recorded for this clone. The chain is built from TRBV11-2 and TRBJ2-7; 8 bases are shared with TRBD1. This CDR3 region has 13 residues. J lost 6 bases, V lost 5 bases, and 6 bases had no gene match. The germline V gene has CDR1 SGHAT and CDR2 FQNNGV. CDR3 region: CASSPGQGREQYF. In nucleotides, the CDR3 is TGTGCCAGCAGCCCAGGACAGGGCCGCGAGCAGTACTTC.

The gene calls are TRBV2 and TRBJ1-3; D is ambiguous. The CDR3 is 12 amino acids. The V gene's germline CDR1 is SNHLY and CDR2 FYNNEI. V gave up 4 bases and J gave up 10 bases, with 11 bases separating them. The CDR3, as DNA: TGTGCCAGCAGTGTCCTCGAGTATACCATATATTTT. Its translation: CASSVLEYTIYF. Drawing the rest from reference TRBV2 and TRBJ1-3, the complete variable domain is EPEVTQTPSHQVTQMGQEVILRCVPISNHLYFYWYRQILGQKVEFLVSFYNNEISEKSEIFDDQFSVERPDGSNFTLKIRSTKLEDSAMYFCASSVLEYTIYFGEGSWLTVV.

The V and J genes are TRBV28 and TRBJ2-1; tentatively, D is TRBD1 (5 bases). CDR3 size: 15 residues. In germline, CDR1 is MDHEN, CDR2 SYDVKM. V gave up 5 bases and J gave up 5 bases, with 16 bases separating them. The chain's CDR3 is CASSGAGLVDNEQFF. Here the CDR3 DNA reads TGTGCCAGCAGTGGGGCCGGGTTGGTGGACAATGAGCAGTTCTTC.

This rearrangement joins TRBV29-1 to TRBJ2-1; 12 nucleotides match TRBD2. With V trimmed by 5 bases and J by 6 bases, 11 bases remained unmatched. CDR3 size: 16 residues. Germline CDR1 reads SQVTM; CDR2 reads ANQGSEA. Written as DNA, the CDR3 is TGCAGCGTTCCGGCTAGCGGGAGGGGGGGCTCCAATGAGCAGTTCTTC. Encoded protein: CSVPASGRGGSNEQFF.

The J gene is TRBJ2-6, the V gene TRBV5-5; perhaps TRBD1 as D (6 bases). V lost 0 bases to trimming and J lost 2 bases, with 15 bases between them. CDR3 length equals 18 residues. The germline V gene has CDR1 SGHKS and CDR2 YYEKEE (reference sequence). The CDR3 region has the DNA TGTGCCAGCAGCTTGGACGTAGGAAGGGGGACTGGGGCCAACGTCCTGACTTTC. The encoded protein is CASSLDVGRGTGANVLTF.

This clone showed up just once. The V gene is TRBV5-1, the J gene TRBJ2-1; 15 bases are shared with TRBD2. Trimming removed 5 bases from V and 10 bases from J; junction bases left unmatched: 7. CDR3 length: 15 residues. From germline, CDR1 is SGHRS and CDR2 YFSETQ. Written as DNA, the CDR3 is TGCGCCAGCAGACAACCGGGACTAGCGGGAGGAGAGCAGTTCTTC. It codes for CASRQPGLAGGEQFF.

This chain connects TRBV2 to TRBJ2-7; a weak D match, TRBD2 (6 bases). This CDR3 region has 16 residues. CDR1 and CDR2 (germline): SNHLY, FYNNEI. V shed 3 bases and J shed 3 bases, with 18 bases lying between them. Here the CDR3 reads CASSEGGRVIGYEQYF. CDR3 DNA sequence: TGTGCCAGCAGTGAGGGGGGACGGGTCATCGGCTACGAGCAGTACTTC.

This chain connects TRBV19 to TRBJ1-6; 8 nucleotides align to TRBD1. Germline assignment: CDR1 LNHDA and CDR2 SQIVND (reference sequence). The CDR3 contains 13 residues. Trimming took 10 bases from V and 6 from J; bases not matched to a gene: 5. CDR3 in amino acids: CATQGQGNSPLHF. CDR3 in DNA: TGTGCCACACAAGGACAGGGTAATTCACCCCTCCACTTT.

The rearrangement links TRBV19 to TRBJ2-7; D not resolved. Germline V gene data show CDR1 as LNHDA and CDR2 as SQIVND (reference sequence). V lost 0 bases and J 0 bases, leaving 6 bases between the germline ends. The CDR3 is 14 residues long. The CDR3 here is CASSIERPSYEQYF. The CDR3 DNA is TGTGCCAGTAGTATAGAGCGGCCCTCCTACGAGCAGTACTTC.